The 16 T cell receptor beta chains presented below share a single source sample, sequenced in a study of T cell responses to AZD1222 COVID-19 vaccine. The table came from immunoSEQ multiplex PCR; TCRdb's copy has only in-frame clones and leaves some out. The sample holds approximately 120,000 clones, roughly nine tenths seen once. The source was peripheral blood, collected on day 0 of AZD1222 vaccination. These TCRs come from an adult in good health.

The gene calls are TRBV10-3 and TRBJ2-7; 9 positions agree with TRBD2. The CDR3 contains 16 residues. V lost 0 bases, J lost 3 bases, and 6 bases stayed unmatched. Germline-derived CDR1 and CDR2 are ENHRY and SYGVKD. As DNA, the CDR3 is TGTGCCATCAGTGAGTCGACAGCGGGAGGAAACTACGAGCAGTACTTC. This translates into CAISESTAGGNYEQYF.

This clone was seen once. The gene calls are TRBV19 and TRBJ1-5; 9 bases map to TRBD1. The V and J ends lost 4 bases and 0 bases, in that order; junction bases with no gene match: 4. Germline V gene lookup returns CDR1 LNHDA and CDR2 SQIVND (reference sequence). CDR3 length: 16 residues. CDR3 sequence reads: CASSTTGGISNQPQHF. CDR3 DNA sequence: TGTGCCAGTAGTACCACAGGGGGCATTAGCAATCAGCCCCAGCATTTT.

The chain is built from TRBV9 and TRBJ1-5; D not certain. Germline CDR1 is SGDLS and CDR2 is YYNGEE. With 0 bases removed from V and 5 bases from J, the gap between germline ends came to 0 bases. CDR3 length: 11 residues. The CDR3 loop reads CASSVDQPQHF. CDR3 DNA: TGTGCCAGCAGCGTAGATCAGCCCCAGCATTTT.

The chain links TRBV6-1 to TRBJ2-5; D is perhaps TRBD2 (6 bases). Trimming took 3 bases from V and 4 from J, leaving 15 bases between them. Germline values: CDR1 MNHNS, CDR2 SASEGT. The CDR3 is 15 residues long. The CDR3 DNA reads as TGTGCCAGCAGTGAGGTAGACCTGGGAGGAGAGACCCAGTACTTC. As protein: CASSEVDLGGETQYF.

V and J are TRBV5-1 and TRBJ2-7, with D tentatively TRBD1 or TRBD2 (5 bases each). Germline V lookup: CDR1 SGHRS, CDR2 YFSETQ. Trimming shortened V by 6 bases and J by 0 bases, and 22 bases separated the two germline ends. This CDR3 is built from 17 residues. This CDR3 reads CASNSILFRDDSYEQYF. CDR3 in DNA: TGCGCCAGCAATTCAATTCTATTCCGGGACGACTCCTACGAGCAGTACTTC.

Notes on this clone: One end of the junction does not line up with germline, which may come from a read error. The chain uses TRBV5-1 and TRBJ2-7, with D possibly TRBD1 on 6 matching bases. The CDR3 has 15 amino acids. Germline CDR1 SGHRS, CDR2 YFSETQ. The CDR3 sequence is CASSPGDTNSHEQYF. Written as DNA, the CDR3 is TGCGCCAGCAGCCCCGGGGACACTAACTCCCACGAGCAGTACTTC.

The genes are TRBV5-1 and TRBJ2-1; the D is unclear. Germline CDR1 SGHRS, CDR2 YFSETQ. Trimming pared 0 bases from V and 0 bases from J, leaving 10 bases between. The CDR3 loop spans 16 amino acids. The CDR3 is CASSLATASSYNEQFF. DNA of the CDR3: TGCGCCAGCAGCTTGGCCACGGCCTCCTCCTACAATGAGCAGTTCTTC.

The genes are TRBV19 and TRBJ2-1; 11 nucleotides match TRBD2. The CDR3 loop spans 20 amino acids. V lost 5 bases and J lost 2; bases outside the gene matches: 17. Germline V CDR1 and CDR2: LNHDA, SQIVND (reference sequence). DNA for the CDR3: TGTGCCAGTAGTCTTTCCGGACTAGCGGGCTCCCGAGGGCCCTACAATGAGCAGTTCTTC. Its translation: CASSLSGLAGSRGPYNEQFF.

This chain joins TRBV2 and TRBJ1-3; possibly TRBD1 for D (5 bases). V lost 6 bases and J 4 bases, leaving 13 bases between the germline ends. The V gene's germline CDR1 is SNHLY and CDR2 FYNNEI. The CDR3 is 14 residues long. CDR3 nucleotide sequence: TGTGCCAGCAGAGGGACCGTCAACGGAAACACCATATATTTT. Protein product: CASRGTVNGNTIYF.

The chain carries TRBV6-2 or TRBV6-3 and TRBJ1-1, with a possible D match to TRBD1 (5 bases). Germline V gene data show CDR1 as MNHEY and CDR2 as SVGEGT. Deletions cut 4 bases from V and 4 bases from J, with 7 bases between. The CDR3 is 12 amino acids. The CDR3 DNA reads TGTGCCAGCAGTTGGGGGGGCACTGAAGCTTTCTTT. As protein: CASSWGGTEAFF.

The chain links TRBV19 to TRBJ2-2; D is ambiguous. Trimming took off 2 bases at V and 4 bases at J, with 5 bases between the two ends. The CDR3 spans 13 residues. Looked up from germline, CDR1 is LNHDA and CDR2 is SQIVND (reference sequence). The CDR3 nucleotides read TGTGCCAGTAGTATATCGGTCACCGGGGAGCTGTTTTTT. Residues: CASSISVTGELFF. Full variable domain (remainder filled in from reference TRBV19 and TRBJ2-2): DGGITQSPKYLFRKEGQNVTLSCEQNLNHDAMYWYRQDPGQGLRLIYYSQIVNDFQKGDIAEGYSVSREKKESFPLTVTSAQKNPTAFYLCASSISVTGELFFGEGSRLTVL.

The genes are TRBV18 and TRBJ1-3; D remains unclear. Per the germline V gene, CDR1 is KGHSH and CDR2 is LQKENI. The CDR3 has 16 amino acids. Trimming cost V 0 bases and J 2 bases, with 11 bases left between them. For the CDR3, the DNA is TGTGCCAGCTCACCACCGATGCCGGTCGCTGGAAACACCATATATTTT. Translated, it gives CASSPPMPVAGNTIYF.

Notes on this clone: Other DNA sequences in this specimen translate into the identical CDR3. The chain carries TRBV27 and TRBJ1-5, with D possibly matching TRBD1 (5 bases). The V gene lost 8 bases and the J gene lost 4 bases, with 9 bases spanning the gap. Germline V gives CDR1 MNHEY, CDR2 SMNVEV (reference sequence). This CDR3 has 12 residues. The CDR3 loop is CASSGGNQPQHF. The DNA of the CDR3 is TGTGCCAGCTCCGGGGGGAATCAGCCCCAGCATTTT.

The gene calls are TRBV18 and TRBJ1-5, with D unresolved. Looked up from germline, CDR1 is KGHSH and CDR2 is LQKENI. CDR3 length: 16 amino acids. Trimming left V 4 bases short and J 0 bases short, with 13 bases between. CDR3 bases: TGTGCCAGCTCACGATCGACTGGTAATAGCAATCAGCCCCAGCATTTT. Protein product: CASSRSTGNSNQPQHF.

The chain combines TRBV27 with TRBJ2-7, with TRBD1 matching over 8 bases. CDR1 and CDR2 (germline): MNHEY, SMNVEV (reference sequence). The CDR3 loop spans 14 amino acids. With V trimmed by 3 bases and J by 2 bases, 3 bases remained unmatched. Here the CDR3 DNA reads TGTGCCAGCAGTTTTTACAGGGGGACCTACGAGCAGTACTTC. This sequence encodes CASSFYRGTYEQYF.

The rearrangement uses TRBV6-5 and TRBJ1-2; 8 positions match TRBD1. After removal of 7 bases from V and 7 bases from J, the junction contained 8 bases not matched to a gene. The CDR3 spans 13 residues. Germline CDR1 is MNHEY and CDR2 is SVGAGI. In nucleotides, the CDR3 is TGTGCCAGCACCACGACAGGGGATGGTGGCTACACCTTC. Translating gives CASTTTGDGGYTF.